This is a list of T cell receptor beta chains from one sample in a study of shared clonotypes between healthy human individuals. The repertoire was sequenced with immunoSEQ multiplex PCR; TCRdb's copy has only in-frame clones and lacks some. The top ten clones hold 0.36% of a sample with 2 million to 3 million clones, 90% to 95% of them seen once. Specimen: naive CD4+ T cells from PBMCs. These receptors were taken from a man aged 18 to 29 in good health. Some clones in this sample may be carry-over from other donors' samples. The CDR3 runs from the conserved cysteine through the conserved F or W. The order of the fields is CDR3 protein, CDR3 DNA, J gene, clone size, D gene, V gene. D genes are given only for firm matches. Expanded clones are given a class, and other clones once, few, many or no size at all.

CASSLLGQKQPQHF TGTGCCAGCAGTTTGTTGGGGCAGAAACAGCCCCAGCATTTT TRBJ1-5 - - TRBV28
CASSLGQGASYEQYF TGTGCCAGCAGCCTGGGACAGGGGGCTTCCTACGAGCAGTACTTC TRBJ2-7 - TRBD1 TRBV9
CASSLGRGSSNQPQHF TGTGCCAGCAGCTTAGGCAGGGGGTCAAGCAATCAGCCCCAGCATTTT TRBJ1-5 - TRBD1 TRBV7-2
CASSGTRKSQETQYF TGCGCCAGCAGCGGGACTAGAAAGTCACAAGAGACCCAGTACTTC TRBJ2-5 - TRBD2 TRBV5-1
CASSSRDYHKGEQFF TGTGCCAGCAGCTCCCGGGACTACCACAAAGGGGAGCAGTTCTTC TRBJ2-1 - TRBD2 TRBV7-8
CAISESRRESTDTQYF TGTGCCATCAGTGAGTCACGGCGGGAGAGCACAGATACGCAGTATTTT TRBJ2-3 - TRBD2 TRBV10-3
CASSPRRGLYNEQFF TGTGCCAGCAGCCCACGGCGGGGCCTCTACAATGAGCAGTTCTTC TRBJ2-1 - - TRBV11-3
CASSVTSGIATDTQYF TGTGCCAGCAGTGTTACTAGCGGGATAGCCACAGATACGCAGTATTTT TRBJ2-3 - TRBD2 TRBV6-1
CASSTTPASGELFF TGTGCCAGCAGCACCACTCCAGCGTCCGGGGAGCTGTTTTTT TRBJ2-2 - - TRBV9
CASSVDRVGGYTF TGTGCCAGCAGCGTCGACAGGGTTGGGGGCTACACCTTC TRBJ1-2 - TRBD1 TRBV9
CASSPPPRSSYNEQFF TGTGCCAGCTCACCACCCCCGAGATCCTCCTACAATGAGCAGTTCTTC TRBJ2-1 - - TRBV18
CASSFGTRADTQYF TGTGCCAGCAGCTTCGGGACCCGGGCAGATACGCAGTATTTT TRBJ2-3 once - TRBV7-8
CSALLTSLPYF TGCAGTGCGCTCCTCACTAGCCTACCGTACTTC TRBJ2-5 once - TRBV20-1
CASSQGQREFEQYF TGCGCCAGCAGCCAAGGGCAGCGGGAGTTCGAGCAGTACTTC TRBJ2-7 - TRBD2 TRBV4-1
CASSLVRGGEETQYF TGCGCCAGCAGCTTGGTAAGGGGGGGAGAAGAGACCCAGTACTTC TRBJ2-5 - - TRBV5-1
CASSLASGYSYEQYF TGCGCCAGCAGCTTGGCGTCAGGGTATTCCTACGAGCAGTACTTC TRBJ2-7 - - TRBV5-1